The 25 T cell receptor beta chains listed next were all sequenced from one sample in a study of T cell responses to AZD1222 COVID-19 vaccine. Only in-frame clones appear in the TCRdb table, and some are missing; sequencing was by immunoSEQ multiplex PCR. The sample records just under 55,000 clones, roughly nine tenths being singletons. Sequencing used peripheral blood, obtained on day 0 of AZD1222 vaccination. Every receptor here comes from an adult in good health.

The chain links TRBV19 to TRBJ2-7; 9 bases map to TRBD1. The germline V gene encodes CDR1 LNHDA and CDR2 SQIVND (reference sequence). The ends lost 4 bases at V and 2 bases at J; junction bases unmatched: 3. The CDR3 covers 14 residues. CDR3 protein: CASSKGTGTYEQYF. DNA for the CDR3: TGTGCCAGTAGTAAAGGGACAGGGACCTACGAGCAGTACTTC. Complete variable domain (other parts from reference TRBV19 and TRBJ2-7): DGGITQSPKYLFRKEGQNVTLSCEQNLNHDAMYWYRQDPGQGLRLIYYSQIVNDFQKGDIAEGYSVSREKKESFPLTVTSAQKNPTAFYLCASSKGTGTYEQYFGPGTRLTVT.

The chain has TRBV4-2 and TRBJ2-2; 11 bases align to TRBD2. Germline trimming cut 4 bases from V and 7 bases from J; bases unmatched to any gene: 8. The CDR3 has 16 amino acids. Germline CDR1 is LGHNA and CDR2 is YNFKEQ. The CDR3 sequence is CASSLIAGGQVGELFF. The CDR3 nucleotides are TGTGCCAGCAGCCTCATAGCGGGGGGGCAGGTCGGGGAGCTGTTTTTT.

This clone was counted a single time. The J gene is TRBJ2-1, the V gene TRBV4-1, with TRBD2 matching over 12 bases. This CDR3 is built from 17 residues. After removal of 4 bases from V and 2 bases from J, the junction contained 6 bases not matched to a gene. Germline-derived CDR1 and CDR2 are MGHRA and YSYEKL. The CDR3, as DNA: TGCGCCAGCAGCCTCACACTAGCGGGGGGAACCTACAATGAGCAGTTCTTC. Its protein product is CASSLTLAGGTYNEQFF.

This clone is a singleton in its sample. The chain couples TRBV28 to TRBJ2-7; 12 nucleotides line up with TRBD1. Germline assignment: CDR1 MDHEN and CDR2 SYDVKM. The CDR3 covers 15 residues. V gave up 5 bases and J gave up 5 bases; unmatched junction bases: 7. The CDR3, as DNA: TGTGCCAGCAGTACAACCGGGACAGGGGGCCACGAGCAGTACTTC. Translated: CASSTTGTGGHEQYF.

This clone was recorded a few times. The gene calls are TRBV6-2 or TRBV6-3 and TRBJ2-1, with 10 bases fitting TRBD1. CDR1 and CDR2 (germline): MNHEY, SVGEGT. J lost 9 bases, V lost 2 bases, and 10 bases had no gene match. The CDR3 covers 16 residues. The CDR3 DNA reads TGTGCCAGCAGTTACGGTCGGGACAGGGGAGGAGGTGAGCAGTTCTTC. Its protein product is CASSYGRDRGGGEQFF.

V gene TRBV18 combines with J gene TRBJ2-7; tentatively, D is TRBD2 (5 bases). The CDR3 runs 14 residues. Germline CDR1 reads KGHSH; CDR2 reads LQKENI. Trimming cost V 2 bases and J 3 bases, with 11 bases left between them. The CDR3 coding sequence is TGTGCCAGCTCACCAAACTCCGGGGACTACGAGCAGTACTTC. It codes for CASSPNSGDYEQYF.

This CDR3 reads CASSPTGSGELFF. The CDR3 bases are TGTGCCAGCAGCCCGACAGGGTCCGGGGAGCTGTTTTTT. The J gene is TRBJ2-2, the V gene TRBV7-6; TRBD1 matches 7 bases. CDR1 and CDR2 (germline): SGHVS, FNYEAQ. The CDR3 length is 13 residues. The junction had 3 bases not matched to a gene; V was cut back by 5 bases and J by 6 bases.

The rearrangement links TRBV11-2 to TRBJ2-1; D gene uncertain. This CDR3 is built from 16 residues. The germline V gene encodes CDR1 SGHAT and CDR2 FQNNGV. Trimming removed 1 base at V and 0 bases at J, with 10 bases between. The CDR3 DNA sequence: TGTGCCAGCAGCTTAGTTGGCTATAGCTCCTACAATGAGCAGTTCTTC. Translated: CASSLVGYSSYNEQFF.

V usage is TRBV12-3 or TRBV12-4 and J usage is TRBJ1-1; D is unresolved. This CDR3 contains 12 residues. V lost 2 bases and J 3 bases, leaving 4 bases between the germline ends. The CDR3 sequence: CASSLPDTEAFF. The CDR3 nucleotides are TGTGCCAGCAGTTTACCGGACACTGAAGCTTTCTTT.

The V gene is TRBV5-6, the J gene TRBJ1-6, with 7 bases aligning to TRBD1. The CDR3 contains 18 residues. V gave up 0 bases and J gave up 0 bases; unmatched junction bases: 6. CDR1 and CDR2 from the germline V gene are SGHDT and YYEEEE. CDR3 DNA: TGTGCCAGCAGCTTGGGCCCACAGGGGAGCTCCTATAATTCACCCCTCCACTTT. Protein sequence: CASSLGPQGSSYNSPLHF.

Here the CDR3 reads CASSPAGGGNSPLHF. The CDR3 nucleotides are TGTGCCAGCAGCCCGGCGGGTGGGGGTAATTCACCCCTCCACTTT. V gene TRBV7-9 combines with J gene TRBJ1-6; D is possibly TRBD1 (5 bases). Germline loops: CDR1 SEHNR, CDR2 FQNEAQ (reference sequence). CDR3 length: 15 amino acids. Trimming removed 5 bases from V and 6 bases from J, with 14 bases in between.

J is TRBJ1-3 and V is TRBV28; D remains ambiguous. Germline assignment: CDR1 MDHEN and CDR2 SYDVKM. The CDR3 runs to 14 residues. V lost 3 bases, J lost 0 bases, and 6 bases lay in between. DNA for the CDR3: TGTGCCAGCAGTTTTGAAGTCTCTGGAAACACCATATATTTT. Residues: CASSFEVSGNTIYF. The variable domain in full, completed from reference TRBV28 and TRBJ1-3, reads DVKVTQSSRYLVKRTGEKVFLECVQDMDHENMFWYRQDPGLGLRLIYFSYDVKMKEKGDIPEGYSVSREKKERFSLILESASTNQTSMYLCASSFEVSGNTIYFGEGSWLTVV.

The DNA for the CDR3 is TGTGCCATCAGCCCGGGACAGGGGATCACAGATACGCAGTATTTT. Its protein product is CAISPGQGITDTQYF. V is TRBV10-3 and J is TRBJ2-3; 10 bases are a match to TRBD1. Per the germline V gene, CDR1 is ENHRY and CDR2 is SYGVKD. The junction had 5 bases not matched to a gene; V was cut back by 6 bases and J by 2 bases. The CDR3 covers 15 residues.

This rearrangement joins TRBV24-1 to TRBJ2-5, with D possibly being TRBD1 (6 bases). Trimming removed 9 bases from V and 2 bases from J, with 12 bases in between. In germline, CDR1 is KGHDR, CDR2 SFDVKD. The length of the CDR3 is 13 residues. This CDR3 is CATGGWTQETQYF. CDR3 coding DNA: TGTGCCACCGGGGGCTGGACTCAAGAGACCCAGTACTTC.

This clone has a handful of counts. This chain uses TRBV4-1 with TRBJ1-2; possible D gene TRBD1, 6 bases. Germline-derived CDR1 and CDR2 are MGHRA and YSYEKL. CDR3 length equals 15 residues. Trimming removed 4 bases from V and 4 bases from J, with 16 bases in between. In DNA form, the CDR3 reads TGCGCCAGCAGCCCCGCCACCGGGGGCGGCTATGGCTACACCTTC. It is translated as CASSPATGGGYGYTF.

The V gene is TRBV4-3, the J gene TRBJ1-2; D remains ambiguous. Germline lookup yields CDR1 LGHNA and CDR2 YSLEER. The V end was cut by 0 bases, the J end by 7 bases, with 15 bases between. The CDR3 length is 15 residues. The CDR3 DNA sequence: TGCGCCAGCAGCCAAGAAAGATTGGGGATAGGTGGCTACACCTTC. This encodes CASSQERLGIGGYTF.

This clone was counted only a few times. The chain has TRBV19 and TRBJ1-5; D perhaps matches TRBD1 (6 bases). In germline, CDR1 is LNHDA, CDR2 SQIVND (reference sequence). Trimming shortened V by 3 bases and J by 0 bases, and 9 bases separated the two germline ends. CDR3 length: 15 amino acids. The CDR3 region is CASSMGAHSNQPQHF. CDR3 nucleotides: TGTGCCAGTAGTATGGGGGCACATAGCAATCAGCCCCAGCATTTT.

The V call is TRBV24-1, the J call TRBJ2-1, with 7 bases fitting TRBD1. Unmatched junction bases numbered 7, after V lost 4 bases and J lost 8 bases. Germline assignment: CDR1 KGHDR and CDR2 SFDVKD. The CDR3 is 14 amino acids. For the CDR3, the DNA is TGTGCCACCAGTGACCCTGGACAGGCCGATGAGCAGTTCTTC. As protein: CATSDPGQADEQFF.

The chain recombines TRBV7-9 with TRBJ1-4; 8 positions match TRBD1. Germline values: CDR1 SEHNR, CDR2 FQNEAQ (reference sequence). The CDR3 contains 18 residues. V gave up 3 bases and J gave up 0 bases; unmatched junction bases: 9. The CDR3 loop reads CASSFARTGLATNEKLFF. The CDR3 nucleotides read TGTGCCAGCAGCTTCGCAAGGACAGGGCTCGCAACTAATGAAAAACTGTTTTTT.

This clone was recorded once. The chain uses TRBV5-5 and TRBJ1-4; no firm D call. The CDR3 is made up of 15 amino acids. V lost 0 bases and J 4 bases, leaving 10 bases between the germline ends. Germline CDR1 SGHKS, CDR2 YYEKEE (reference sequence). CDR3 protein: CASSLVAQNNEKLFF. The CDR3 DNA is TGTGCCAGCAGCTTGGTGGCTCAGAATAATGAAAAACTGTTTTTT.

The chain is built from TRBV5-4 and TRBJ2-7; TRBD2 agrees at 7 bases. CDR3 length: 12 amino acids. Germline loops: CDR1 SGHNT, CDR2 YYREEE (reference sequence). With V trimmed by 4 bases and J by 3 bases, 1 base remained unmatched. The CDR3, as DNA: TGTGCCAGCAGCCCGGGAGGCTACGAGCAGTACTTC. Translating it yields CASSPGGYEQYF.

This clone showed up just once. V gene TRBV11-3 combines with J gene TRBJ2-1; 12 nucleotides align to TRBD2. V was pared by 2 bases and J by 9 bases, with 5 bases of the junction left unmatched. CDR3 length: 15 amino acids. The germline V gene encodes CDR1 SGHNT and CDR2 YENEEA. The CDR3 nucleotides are TGTGCCAGCAGCTTATCTAGCGGGGGGGTAAGTGAGCAGTTCTTC. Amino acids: CASSLSSGGVSEQFF.

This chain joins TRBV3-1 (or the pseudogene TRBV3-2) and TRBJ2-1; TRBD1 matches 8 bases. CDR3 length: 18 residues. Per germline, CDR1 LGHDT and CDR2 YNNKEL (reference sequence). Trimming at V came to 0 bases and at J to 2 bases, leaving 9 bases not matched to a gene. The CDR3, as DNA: TGTGCCAGCAGCCAAGAAGACCCCCGGGACAGGACCTACAATGAGCAGTTCTTC. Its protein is CASSQEDPRDRTYNEQFF.

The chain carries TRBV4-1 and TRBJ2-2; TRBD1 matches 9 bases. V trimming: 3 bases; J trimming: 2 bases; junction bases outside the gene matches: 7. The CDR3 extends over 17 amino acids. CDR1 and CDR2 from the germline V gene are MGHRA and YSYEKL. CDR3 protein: CASSHGQGSGNTGELFF. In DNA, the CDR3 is TGCGCCAGCAGCCACGGACAGGGGTCAGGAAACACCGGGGAGCTGTTTTTT.

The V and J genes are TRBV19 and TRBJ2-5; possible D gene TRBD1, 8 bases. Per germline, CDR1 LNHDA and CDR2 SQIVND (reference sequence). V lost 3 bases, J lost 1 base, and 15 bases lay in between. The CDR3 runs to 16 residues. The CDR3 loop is CASSIRRGTGQETQYF. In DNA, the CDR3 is TGTGCCAGTAGTATCCGGCGGGGGACAGGCCAAGAGACCCAGTACTTC.